This TCR beta chain was observed in a study of T cell repertoires in cytomegalovirus infection. As for the study in general: Both a matching HLA type and CMV infection were indicated by public TCR beta signatures.

Using its own MiXCR run on the reads, TCRdb lists one record per CDR3 protein. The data contain 28,000 or so distinct CDR3 sequences, about 20% of them singletons. This clonotype was observed a few times. Its antigen remains unidentified. Study observations and caveats: Carriers of CMV and the relevant HLA type were discriminated by public TCR beta frequency.

Trimming took off 0 bases at V and 6 bases at J, with 18 bases between the two ends. Germline assignment: CDR1 LNHNV and CDR2 YYDKDF (reference sequence). The CDR3 spans 17 residues. The sequencing here drew on CD8+ T cells from cultured PBMCs, taken from culture after CMV antigen stimulation. The sequence was obtained from a human donor in good health (CMV status not recorded). Some clones in this sample may be carry-over from other donors' samples. J is TRBJ2-1 and V is TRBV15; D not certain. The CDR3 coding sequence is TGTGCCACCAGCAGAGATTTTATCGCCGCCTATCGCAATGAGCAGTTCTTC. This encodes CATSRDFIAAYRNEQFF.